The rows below give T cell receptor beta chains drawn from one sample of a study of blood T cells in healthy people across ages. TCRdb ran MiXCR on the 5' RACE reads and lists one entry per CDR3 protein. In the table there are about 1,600,000 distinct CDR3 sequences, 35% to 45% of which are singletons. Sequencing was done on a sample of blood. These receptors all come from a woman aged 18-29 years in good health. CDR3s include the opening cysteine and the closing phenylalanine or tryptophan. Each record gives: D gene, clone size, V gene, J gene, CDR3 protein, CDR3 DNA. A D gene is named only where the DNA matches it firmly. Where a row states a size, it is once, few, many or the class of an expanded clone; other rows omit it.

D gene: .
clone size: .
V gene: TRBV5-1
J gene: TRBJ2-3
CDR3 protein: CASSLASGPNIRTDTQYF
CDR3 DNA: TGCGCCAGCAGCTTGGCATCGGGACCTAACATTCGCACAGATACGCAGTATTTT

D gene: TRBD1
clone size: .
V gene: TRBV11-2
J gene: TRBJ2-1
CDR3 protein: CASSLTISGTADNEQFF
CDR3 DNA: TGTGCCAGCAGCTTAACCATCTCCGGGACAGCAGACAATGAGCAGTTCTTC

D gene: .
clone size: few
V gene: TRBV7-8
J gene: TRBJ2-7
CDR3 protein: CASSLEGGRSYEQYF
CDR3 DNA: TGTGCCAGCAGCTTAGAAGGAGGGAGATCCTACGAGCAGTACTTC

D gene: .
clone size: .
V gene: TRBV7-8
J gene: TRBJ2-1
CDR3 protein: CASSSGHINEQFF
CDR3 DNA: TGTGCCAGCAGCTCCGGACATATCAATGAGCAGTTCTTC

D gene: TRBD2
clone size: .
V gene: TRBV20-1
J gene: TRBJ2-7
CDR3 protein: CSDTGLASYEQYF
CDR3 DNA: TGCAGTGACACGGGACTAGCGTCCTACGAGCAGTACTTC

D gene: .
clone size: .
V gene: TRBV12-3/TRBV12-4
J gene: TRBJ2-3
CDR3 protein: CASSLSKVTDTQYF
CDR3 DNA: TGTGCCAGCAGTTTGTCCAAGGTCACAGATACGCAGTATTTT

D gene: TRBD2
clone size: .
V gene: TRBV6-6
J gene: TRBJ2-7
CDR3 protein: CASRPTSGRAGEQYF
CDR3 DNA: TGTGCCAGCAGACCGACTAGCGGGAGGGCCGGCGAGCAGTACTTC

D gene: .
clone size: .
V gene: TRBV10-1
J gene: TRBJ1-2
CDR3 protein: CASSESGVRGYTF
CDR3 DNA: TGCGCCAGCAGTGAGTCCGGAGTCCGTGGCTACACCTTC

D gene: .
clone size: .
V gene: TRBV25-1
J gene: TRBJ2-1
CDR3 protein: CASSETLLAVHNEQFF
CDR3 DNA: TGTGCCAGCAGTGAAACCCTGTTAGCGGTTCACAATGAGCAGTTCTTC

D gene: TRBD2
clone size: .
V gene: TRBV9
J gene: TRBJ2-1
CDR3 protein: CASSVGSLSGKNEQFF
CDR3 DNA: TGTGCCAGCAGCGTAGGCTCCCTTAGCGGGAAGAATGAGCAGTTCTTC

D gene: .
clone size: .
V gene: TRBV3-1
J gene: TRBJ2-7
CDR3 protein: CASGPLGRSYEQYF
CDR3 DNA: TGTGCCAGCGGCCCCCTTGGTCGGTCCTACGAGCAGTACTTC

D gene: .
clone size: once
V gene: TRBV3-1
J gene: TRBJ2-1
CDR3 protein: CASSQDSGASEQFF
CDR3 DNA: TGTGCCAGCAGCCAAGATTCTGGAGCCTCCGAGCAGTTCTTC

D gene: TRBD2
clone size: .
V gene: TRBV3-1
J gene: TRBJ2-7
CDR3 protein: CASSQVSASGSYEQYF
CDR3 DNA: TGTGCCAGCAGCCAAGTCTCCGCTAGCGGCTCCTACGAGCAGTACTTC

D gene: TRBD1
clone size: .
V gene: TRBV30
J gene: TRBJ1-1
CDR3 protein: CAWSRQGVGTEAFF
CDR3 DNA: TGTGCCTGGAGCAGACAGGGGGTGGGGACTGAAGCTTTCTTT

D gene: TRBD1
clone size: few
V gene: TRBV12-3/TRBV12-4
J gene: TRBJ1-1
CDR3 protein: CASSVNDRGRAFF
CDR3 DNA: TGTGCCAGCAGTGTCAACGACAGGGGTAGAGCTTTCTTT

D gene: TRBD2
clone size: .
V gene: TRBV27
J gene: TRBJ2-7
CDR3 protein: CASSLGLAGGGYEQYF
CDR3 DNA: TGTGCCAGCAGTCTGGGACTAGCGGGAGGTGGGTACGAGCAGTACTTC

D gene: .
clone size: many
V gene: TRBV5-1
J gene: TRBJ2-7
CDR3 protein: CASSLLNYEQYF
CDR3 DNA: TGCGCCAGCAGCTTGTTAAACTACGAGCAGTACTTC

D gene: TRBD1
clone size: .
V gene: TRBV18
J gene: TRBJ2-1
CDR3 protein: CASSPRTGASDEQFF
CDR3 DNA: TGTGCCAGCTCACCCAGGACAGGGGCTAGCGATGAGCAGTTCTTC

D gene: .
clone size: .
V gene: TRBV12-3/TRBV12-4
J gene: TRBJ2-3
CDR3 protein: CASTFNRLSSTDTQYF
CDR3 DNA: TGTGCCAGCACCTTTAACCGGTTGTCTAGCACAGATACGCAGTATTTT

D gene: TRBD2
clone size: few
V gene: TRBV10-3
J gene: TRBJ2-7
CDR3 protein: CAISESAGVLNEQYF
CDR3 DNA: TGTGCCATCAGTGAGTCGGCGGGAGTACTCAACGAGCAGTACTTC

D gene: .
clone size: many
V gene: TRBV5-1
J gene: TRBJ2-1
CDR3 protein: CASSLVSNNEQFF
CDR3 DNA: TGCGCCAGCAGCTTGGTATCCAACAATGAGCAGTTCTTC

D gene: .
clone size: few
V gene: TRBV27
J gene: TRBJ1-1
CDR3 protein: CASSLGPLLDPEAFF
CDR3 DNA: TGTGCCAGCAGTTTGGGGCCCCTGTTGGACCCTGAAGCTTTCTTT

D gene: TRBD2
clone size: .
V gene: TRBV20-1
J gene: TRBJ2-7
CDR3 protein: CSARPGSGRAYEQYF
CDR3 DNA: TGCAGTGCTAGACCTGGAAGCGGGAGAGCCTACGAGCAGTACTTC

D gene: TRBD1
clone size: .
V gene: TRBV4-1
J gene: TRBJ2-7
CDR3 protein: CASSQKETGTYEQYF
CDR3 DNA: TGCGCCAGCAGCCAAAAGGAGACAGGGACCTACGAGCAGTACTTC

D gene: .
clone size: few
V gene: TRBV20-1
J gene: TRBJ2-7
CDR3 protein: CSASPGAYEQYF
CDR3 DNA: TGCAGTGCTAGCCCAGGCGCCTACGAGCAGTACTTC

D gene: .
clone size: .
V gene: TRBV20-1
J gene: TRBJ1-1
CDR3 protein: CSASPRWENTEAFF
CDR3 DNA: TGCAGTGCTAGTCCCCGATGGGAGAACACTGAAGCTTTCTTT

D gene: TRBD1
clone size: .
V gene: TRBV12-3/TRBV12-4
J gene: TRBJ2-7
CDR3 protein: CASSTTGLSSYEQYF
CDR3 DNA: TGTGCCAGCAGTACGACAGGGCTCAGCTCCTACGAGCAGTACTTC

D gene: TRBD1
clone size: .
V gene: TRBV7-2
J gene: TRBJ2-4
CDR3 protein: CASSFNRGSVGAKNIQYF
CDR3 DNA: TGTGCCAGCAGCTTCAACAGGGGATCTGTCGGGGCCAAAAACATTCAGTACTTC

D gene: .
clone size: .
V gene: TRBV2
J gene: TRBJ2-2
CDR3 protein: CASSGTVNTGELFF
CDR3 DNA: TGTGCCAGCTCCGGGACGGTGAACACCGGGGAGCTGTTTTTT

D gene: .
clone size: many
V gene: TRBV9
J gene: TRBJ1-5
CDR3 protein: CASSVGGEQPQHF
CDR3 DNA: TGTGCCAGCAGCGTAGGAGGGGAGCAGCCCCAGCATTTT

D gene: .
clone size: .
V gene: TRBV6-5
J gene: TRBJ1-2
CDR3 protein: CASSYPGSVDGYTF
CDR3 DNA: TGTGCCAGCAGTTACCCCGGCTCGGTCGATGGCTACACCTTC

D gene: TRBD2
clone size: many
V gene: TRBV7-9
J gene: TRBJ2-7
CDR3 protein: CASSFGGRAYEQYF
CDR3 DNA: TGTGCCAGCAGCTTCGGCGGGAGGGCCTACGAGCAGTACTTC